In its sample, the clone carrying this TCR beta chain is medium-sized. This record comes from a study of blood T cell repertoires in COVID-19. Overall study: The analysed material was cDNA or gDNA that came from T cells, B-cell-depleted T cells, or PBMCs.

The protocol was immunoSEQ multiplex PCR, while the TCRdb copy is restricted to in-frame clones and leaves out a portion. The table shows roughly 69,000 clones, with 84% occurring only once. This CDR3 has 15 amino acids. With V trimmed by 0 bases and J by 9 bases, 6 bases remained unmatched. The germline V gene has CDR1 SGHTS and CDR2 YDEGEE. The receptor's source is a human donor in a cohort sampled during active COVID-19. V is TRBV5-8 and J is TRBJ2-1; 10 bases are shared with TRBD2. The sequenced sample consisted of peripheral blood. CDR3: CASSLEERGGAEQFF. CDR3 DNA sequence: TGTGCCAGCAGCTTGGAAGAGCGGGGGGGCGCTGAGCAGTTCTTC.